This T cell receptor (beta chain) was found in a study of shared clonotypes between healthy human individuals (TCRdb year 2020). Turning to the overall study: The cohort comprised two women and a few men aged 18 to 49 years. Leukapheresis yielded between about 0.8 and 8.9 billion PBMCs per donor. To increase sequencing depth and limit assay-specific biases, different laboratories used diverse techniques to prepare libraries and sequence TCR repertoires. To estimate repertoire size and how much clonotype sharing occurs between individuals, the study deeply sequenced the blood TCR repertoires of several healthy adults. For each donor, CD4 naive and CD4 memory were each given three plates, CD8 naive was given two plates, and CD8 memory was given one plate. Study-level results and caveats: Naive subsets generally had larger estimated clonotype richness than memory subsets did. Based on pairwise subsampling, the degree of clonotype sharing among donors was expected to be affected by sequencing depth. Rarefaction of sorted-subset datasets indicated incomplete sequencing despite the large sequencing depth. Sampling was restricted to blood, and TCR repertoires in tissues likely differ from the TCR repertoires found in blood. Because the study included only a small number of donors, the genetic and exposure-history diversity represented was limited. Across four donors, 5% to 6% of naive CD4, roughly 3.5% of naive CD8, 2.3% of memory CD4, and roughly 0.4% of memory CD8 clonotypes were shared. Higher generation probabilities were observed for clonotypes shared by all four sorted-subset donors than for non-shared clonotypes.

With respect to this clone: This clone's antigen is unknown. Base qualities are not recorded, but no much larger clone differs from it by a single base.

Ends trimmed: V by 1 base, J by 5 bases; bases unmatched to a gene: 6. CDR1 SGHVS and CDR2 FNYEAQ were looked up in the germline V gene. Spanning cysteine to phenylalanine, the CDR3 consists of 15 amino acids. Only the CDR3 region is kept as DNA, spanning 45 bases read in frame from base 1. The donors were healthy, HIV-negative adults who had no recently reported acute infections or vaccinations. All donors were Caucasian adults living in Nashville, Tennessee, USA. CD4+ T cells were enriched through magnetic negative selection, after which naive cells were positively selected on CD45RA and the remaining negative fraction served as the memory subset. Blood was collected by leukapheresis, and PBMCs were isolated by Ficoll-Histopaque density gradient centrifugation and then cryopreserved in liquid nitrogen vapor phase. Analytical flow cytometry was used to check the purity and quantity of each magnetically sorted T cell population. From each sorted fraction, genomic DNA was isolated and quantified by UV absorbance on a Nanodrop 2000c.

Using the deep immunoSEQ assay, TCR CDR3 regions were amplified from genomic DNA by multiplex PCR. Extracted genomic DNA from each cell subset was spread evenly across all wells of several immunoSEQ 96-well plates, with each plate serving as a replicate. For sorted subsets, each replicate PCR was loaded with 200 ng genomic DNA, equivalent to 30,000 or so T cell genomes. Purified libraries were measured with a Qubit 3.0 fluorometer, size-checked on a Bioanalyzer 2100, and measured again with the KAPA Library Quantification kit. A separate single-read 150-cycle Illumina NextSeq 550 flow cell was used to sequence each immunoSEQ 96-well plate. Under the source paper's analysis protocol: Because the immunoSEQ output held only junctional sequences and lacked quality scores, the filtering could not match the filtering applied to full-length reads. To assign V/J genes and CDR3, sequences were annotated against IMGT germline references using PyIR, a Python wrapper for IgBLAST v1.9. Reads with weak V/J assignments (E-value above 1e-6), missing CDR3, stop codons, out-of-frame junctions, or ambiguous translated residues were removed. V3J clonotypes were defined as sequences sharing the same inferred V gene, J gene, and CDR3 amino acid sequence. Percentage overlap between repertoires was computed as shared unique clonotypes divided by the size of the smaller repertoire. RTK rarefaction, the Chao1 estimator, and Recon v2.1 estimates of unobserved clonotypes were used to assess repertoire richness. For all TCRbeta clonotypes obtained by the gDNA method from several donors, generation probabilities were computed with OLGA. The source is immuneACCESS, and TCRdb retained only in-frame sequences with V and J called. Part of the clones is not carried over; for the studies checked, unresolved V genes explain less than half of this, and the remainder is unexplained. V, J and clone size were drawn from that table, and D and trimming were deduced from the DNA. A total of millions of clones appear in this sample, more than 90% of them only once. The top ten clones comprise over 0.12% of the sample.

The sequencing input was naive CD4+ T cells sorted from blood. The intended sense of this specimen's cell subset or site label: CD45RA+ positively selected. The receptor comes from a man aged 18 to 29 in good health. The chain employs TRBV7-6 and TRBJ2-5; 8 nucleotides in the junction match TRBD2. The CDR3 protein is CASSLEAGVRETQYF. The DNA is as follows: TGTGCCAGCAGCTTAGAAGCGGGAGTTCGGGAGACCCAGTACTTC.